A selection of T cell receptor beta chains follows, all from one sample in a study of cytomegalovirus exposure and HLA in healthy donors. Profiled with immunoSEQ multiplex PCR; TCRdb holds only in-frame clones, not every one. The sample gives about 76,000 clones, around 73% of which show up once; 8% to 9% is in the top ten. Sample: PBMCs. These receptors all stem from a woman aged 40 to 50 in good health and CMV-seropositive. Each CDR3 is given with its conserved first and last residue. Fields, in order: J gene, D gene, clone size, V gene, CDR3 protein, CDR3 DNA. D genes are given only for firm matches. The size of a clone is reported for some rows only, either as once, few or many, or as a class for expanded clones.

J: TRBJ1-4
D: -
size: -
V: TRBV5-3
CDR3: CARSLEKEQDKYYNEKLFF
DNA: TGTGCCAGAAGCCTTGAAAAGGAACAGGACAAATATTATAATGAAAAACTGTTTTTT

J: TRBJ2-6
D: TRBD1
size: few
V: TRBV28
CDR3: CASSLDRHSGANVLTF
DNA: TGTGCCAGCAGTTTGGACAGGCACTCTGGGGCCAACGTCCTGACTTTC

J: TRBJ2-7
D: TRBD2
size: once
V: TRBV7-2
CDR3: CASSLGTSGGSYEQYF
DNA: TGTGCCAGCAGCTTAGGGACTAGCGGGGGCTCCTACGAGCAGTACTTC

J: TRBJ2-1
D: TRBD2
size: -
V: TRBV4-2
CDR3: CASSPGLANEQFF
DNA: TGTGCCAGCAGCCCTGGACTAGCCAATGAGCAGTTCTTC

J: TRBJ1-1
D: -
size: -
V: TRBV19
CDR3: CASSIRSTEAFF
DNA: TGTGCCAGTAGTATTCGGAGCACTGAAGCTTTCTTT

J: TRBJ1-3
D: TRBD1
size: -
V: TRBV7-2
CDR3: CASSPTTGGSGNTIYF
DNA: TGTGCCAGCAGCCCAACGACAGGGGGCTCTGGAAACACCATATATTTT

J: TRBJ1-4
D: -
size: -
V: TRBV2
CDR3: CALRDTDFNEKLFF
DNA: TGTGCCCTACGGGACACCGACTTCAATGAAAAACTGTTTTTT

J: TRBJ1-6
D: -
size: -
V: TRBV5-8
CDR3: CASSFSYNSPLHF
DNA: TGTGCCAGCAGCTTCAGCTATAATTCACCCCTCCACTTT

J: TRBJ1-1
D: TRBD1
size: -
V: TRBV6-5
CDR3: CASSYRTGGTEAFF
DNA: TGTGCCAGCAGTTACCGTACAGGGGGGACTGAAGCTTTCTTT

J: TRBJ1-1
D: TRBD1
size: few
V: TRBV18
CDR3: CASSTRTGEVTEAFF
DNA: TGTGCCAGCTCAACAAGGACAGGGGAAGTCACTGAAGCTTTCTTT

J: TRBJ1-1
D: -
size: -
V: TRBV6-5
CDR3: CASSRPTANTEAFF
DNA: TGTGCCAGCAGCCGACCGACTGCGAACACTGAAGCTTTCTTT

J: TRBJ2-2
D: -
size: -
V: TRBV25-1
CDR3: CASSFAGNTGELFF
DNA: TGTGCCAGCAGTTTCGCGGGGAACACCGGGGAGCTGTTTTTT

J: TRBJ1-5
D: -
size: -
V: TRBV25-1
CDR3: CASRGQGNQPQHF
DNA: TGTGCCAGCAGGGGTCAGGGAAATCAGCCCCAGCATTTT

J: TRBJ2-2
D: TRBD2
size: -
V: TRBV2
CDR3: CASSEGLAGGELFF
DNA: TGTGCCAGCAGTGAAGGGCTAGCGGGCGGGGAGCTGTTTTTT

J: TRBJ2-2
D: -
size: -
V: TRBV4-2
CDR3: CASSAPGQLNTGELFF
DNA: TGTGCCAGCAGCGCTCCGGGACAACTGAACACCGGGGAGCTGTTTTTT

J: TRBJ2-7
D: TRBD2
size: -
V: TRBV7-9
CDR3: CASSLSSGGYEQYF
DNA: TGTGCCAGCAGCTTATCTAGCGGGGGGTACGAGCAGTACTTC

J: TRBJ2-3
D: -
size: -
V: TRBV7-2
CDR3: CASSSPTAPDETSTDTQYF
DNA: TGTGCCAGCAGCTCCCCTACAGCCCCCGACGAAACTAGCACAGATACGCAGTATTTT

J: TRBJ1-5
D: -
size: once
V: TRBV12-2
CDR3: CASRLALTSTRDQYSNQPQHF
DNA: TGTGCAAGTCGCTTAGCGCTAACGAGTACACGGGATCAATATAGCAATCAGCCCCAGCATTTT

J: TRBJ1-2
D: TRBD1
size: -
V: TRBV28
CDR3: CASSLIGGSNYGYTF
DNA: TGTGCCAGCAGTTTAATAGGGGGCAGCAACTATGGCTACACCTTC

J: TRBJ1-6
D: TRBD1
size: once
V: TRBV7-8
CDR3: CASSLGRTGGSPLHF
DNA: TGTGCCAGCAGCTTAGGGCGGACAGGGGGTTCACCCCTCCACTTT

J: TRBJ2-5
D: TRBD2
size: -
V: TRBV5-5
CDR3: CASSTGRAGPGTQYF
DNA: TGTGCCAGCAGCACGGGGAGGGCGGGTCCGGGGACCCAGTACTTC

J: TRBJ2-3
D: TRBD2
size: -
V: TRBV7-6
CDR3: CASSLELAGSSTDTQYF
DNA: TGTGCCAGCAGCTTAGAGCTAGCGGGTTCTAGCACAGATACGCAGTATTTT

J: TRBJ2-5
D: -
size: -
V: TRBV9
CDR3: CASSVASASQETQYF
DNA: TGTGCCAGCAGCGTAGCTAGCGCTTCCCAAGAGACCCAGTACTTC

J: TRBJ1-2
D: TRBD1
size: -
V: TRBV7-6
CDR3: CASSLGGVGTGAWYGYTF
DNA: TGTGCCAGCAGCTTAGGAGGAGTAGGGACAGGGGCTTGGTATGGCTACACCTTC

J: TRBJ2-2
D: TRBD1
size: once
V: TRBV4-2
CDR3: CASSQGQGARGGELFF
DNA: TGTGCCAGCAGCCAGGGACAGGGGGCTAGGGGCGGGGAGCTGTTTTTT

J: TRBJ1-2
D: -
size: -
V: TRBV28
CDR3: CASSSGLNYGYTF
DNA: TGTGCCAGCAGTTCGGGACTGAACTATGGCTACACCTTC

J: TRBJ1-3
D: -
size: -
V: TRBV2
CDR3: CASRQGADGNTIYF
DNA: TGTGCCAGCAGGCAGGGTGCCGACGGAAACACCATATATTTT

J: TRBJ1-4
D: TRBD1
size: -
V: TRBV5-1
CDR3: CASSWGTGEDEKLFF
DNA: TGCGCCAGCAGCTGGGGGACAGGGGAGGATGAAAAACTGTTTTTT

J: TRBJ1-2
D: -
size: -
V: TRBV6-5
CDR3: CASSYDRNYGYTF
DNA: TGTGCCAGCAGTTACGACAGAAACTATGGCTACACCTTC

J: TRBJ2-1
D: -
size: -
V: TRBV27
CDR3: CASTRGSYNEQFF
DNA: TGTGCCAGCACCAGGGGCTCCTACAATGAGCAGTTCTTC

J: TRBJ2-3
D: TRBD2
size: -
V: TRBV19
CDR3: CARLRAGGHLDTQYF
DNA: TGTGCCCGGTTACGGGCGGGGGGGCATTTAGATACGCAGTATTTT

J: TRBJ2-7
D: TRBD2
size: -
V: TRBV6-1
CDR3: CASSEALAGGPYEQYF
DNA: TGTGCCAGCAGTGAAGCTCTAGCGGGGGGGCCCTACGAGCAGTACTTC

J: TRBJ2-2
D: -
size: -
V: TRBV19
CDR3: CASSFNRNTGELFF
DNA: TGTGCCAGTAGCTTCAACAGGAACACCGGGGAGCTGTTTTTT

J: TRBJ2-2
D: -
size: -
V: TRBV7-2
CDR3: CASSLVGQGGSGELFF
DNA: TGTGCCAGCAGCTTAGTCGGACAGGGAGGGTCCGGGGAGCTGTTTTTT

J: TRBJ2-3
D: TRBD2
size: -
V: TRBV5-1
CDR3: CASKQPPGTSATDTQYF
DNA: TGCGCCAGCAAACAACCTCCCGGGACTAGCGCGACAGATACGCAGTATTTT

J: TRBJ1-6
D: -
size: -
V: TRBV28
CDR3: CASSLNRANSPLHF
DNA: TGTGCCAGCAGTTTAAACAGGGCGAATTCACCCCTCCACTTT

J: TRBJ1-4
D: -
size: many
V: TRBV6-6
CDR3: CASSPLSGTTEKLFF
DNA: TGTGCCAGCAGTCCCCTCAGTGGGACAACTGAAAAACTGTTTTTT

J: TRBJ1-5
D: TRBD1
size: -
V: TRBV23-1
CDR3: CASSYYRGGFYQPQHF
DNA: TGCGCCAGCAGTTACTACAGGGGGGGGTTTTATCAGCCCCAGCATTTT

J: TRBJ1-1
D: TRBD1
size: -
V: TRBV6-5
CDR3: CASSPGTALEAFF
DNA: TGTGCCAGCAGTCCCGGGACAGCGCTTGAAGCTTTCTTT

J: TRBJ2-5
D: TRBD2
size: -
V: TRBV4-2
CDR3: CASSHRLAGATYPQYF
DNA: TGTGCCAGCAGCCATAGACTAGCGGGGGCCACTTACCCCCAGTACTTC

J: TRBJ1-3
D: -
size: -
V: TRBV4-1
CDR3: CASSQYRDQDTIYF
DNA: TGCGCCAGCAGCCAGTACAGGGACCAGGACACCATATATTTT

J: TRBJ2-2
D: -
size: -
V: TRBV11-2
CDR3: CASSLSYGELFF
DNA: TGTGCCAGCAGCCTCTCGTACGGGGAGCTGTTTTTT

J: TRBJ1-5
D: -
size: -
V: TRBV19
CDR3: CATLMEPRVSNQPQHF
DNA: TGTGCCACCTTGATGGAACCCAGGGTAAGCAATCAGCCCCAGCATTTT

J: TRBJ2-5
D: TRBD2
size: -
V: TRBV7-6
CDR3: CASSKMSGGGETQYF
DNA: TGTGCCAGCAGCAAGATGAGCGGGGGGGGAGAGACCCAGTACTTC

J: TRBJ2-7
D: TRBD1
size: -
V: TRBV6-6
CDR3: CASSGGTGGDEQYF
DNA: TGTGCCAGCAGTGGAGGGACAGGGGGCGACGAGCAGTACTTC

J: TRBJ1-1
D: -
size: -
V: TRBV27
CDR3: CASRKGRTEAFF
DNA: TGTGCCAGCAGAAAGGGGAGGACTGAAGCTTTCTTT

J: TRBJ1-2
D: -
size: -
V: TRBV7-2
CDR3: CASSLAGSRDYTF
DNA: TGTGCCAGCAGCTTAGCTGGAAGCAGGGACTACACCTTC

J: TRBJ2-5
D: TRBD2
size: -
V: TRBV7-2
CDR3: CASSFTSGGKETQYF
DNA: TGTGCCAGCAGCTTTACTAGCGGGGGGAAAGAGACCCAGTACTTC

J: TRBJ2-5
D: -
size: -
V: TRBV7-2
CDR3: CASSQGLQETQYF
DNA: TGTGCCAGCAGCCAGGGACTCCAAGAGACCCAGTACTTC

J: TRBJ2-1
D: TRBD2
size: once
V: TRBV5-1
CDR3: CASSALLAVPYNEQFF
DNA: TGCGCCAGCAGCGCCCTACTAGCGGTCCCCTACAATGAGCAGTTCTTC

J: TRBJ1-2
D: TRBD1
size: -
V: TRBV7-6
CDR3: CASKRDRGGGYTF
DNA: TGTGCCAGCAAGAGAGACAGGGGCGGTGGCTACACCTTC

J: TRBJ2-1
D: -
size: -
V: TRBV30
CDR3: CAWSVGGEQFF
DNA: TGTGCCTGGAGCGTAGGGGGTGAGCAGTTCTTC

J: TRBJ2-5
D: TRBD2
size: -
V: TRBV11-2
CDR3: CASSLAFRGLAGERETQYF
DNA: TGTGCCAGCAGCTTAGCGTTCAGAGGACTAGCGGGCGAGAGAGAGACCCAGTACTTC

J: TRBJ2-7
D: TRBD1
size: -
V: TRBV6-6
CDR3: CASSYSGTGPSEQYF
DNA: TGTGCCAGCAGTTACTCGGGGACAGGGCCCTCAGAGCAGTACTTC

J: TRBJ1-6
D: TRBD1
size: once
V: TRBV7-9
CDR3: CASSPGTGGNSPLHF
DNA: TGTGCCAGCAGCCCCGGGACAGGGGGTAATTCACCCCTCCACTTT